This TCR beta chain was recovered during a study of blood T cell repertoires in COVID-19. Overall study context: The origin of the acute and convalescent COVID-19 samples was the United States, Italy and Spain.

Source study methods: The authors estimated nucleated cell counts from reference gene primer amplification. Assay used: immunoSEQ multiplex PCR; TCRdb lists only in-frame clones, some missing. The V and J calls and clone size were taken over from that table, and D and trimming were inferred from the DNA. This table has some 300,000 clones, around 89% appearing once. Source material: peripheral blood. The source of this sequence is a woman aged 40 to 50 with COVID-19, enrolled during active disease.

This CDR3 reads CASSLRDRGATNEKLFF. The CDR3 DNA reads TGTGCCAGCAGCTTAAGGGACAGGGGTGCAACTAATGAAAAACTGTTTTTT. The V and J genes are TRBV7-8 and TRBJ1-4; 10 nucleotides match TRBD1. CDR1 and CDR2 (germline): SGHVS, FQNEAQ. This CDR3 has 17 amino acids. Unmatched junction bases numbered 3, after V lost 2 bases and J lost 0 bases.